The T cell receptor (beta chain) described here comes from a study of radiotherapy plus CTLA-4 blockade in lung cancer. Study-level background: Objective responses were seen in more than 15% of patients, disease control in approximately 30%. The study's findings and limits: Researchers report tumor-derived TCR clones expanding in blood after radiotherapy plus ipilimumab. Early shifts in blood T cell clones, with interferon-beta, reportedly predicted response best.

Only in-frame clones appear in the TCRdb table, and some are missing; sequencing was by immunoSEQ multiplex PCR. The top ten clones hold just over 9.5% of a sample with 40,000 to 45,000 clones, 75% of them seen once. As for this clone: The antigen is undetermined.

Treatment of patients with chemo-refractory metastatic non-small-cell lung cancer consisted of focal radiation plus CTLA-4 blockade with ipilimumab. Trimming shortened V by 3 bases and J by 1 base, and 9 bases separated the two germline ends. Germline V CDR1 and CDR2: MNHEY, SMNVEV (reference sequence). The CDR3 is made up of 14 amino acids. V is TRBV27 and J is TRBJ1-1, with D perhaps TRBD1 (6 bases). The clonotype was recovered from a human donor with non-small cell lung cancer who had stable disease on radiotherapy plus ipilimumab. The specimen was peripheral blood, collected from a patient treated with radiotherapy plus ipilimumab. CDR3 DNA: TGTGCCAGCAGTTTCGGGACAAGGAACACTGAAGCTTTCTTT. This codes for CASSFGTRNTEAFF.